These T cell receptor beta chains were read from a single sample in a study of identifying expanded T cells in peripheral blood. This table comes from immunoSEQ multiplex PCR, and its TCRdb copy is limited to in-frame clones, with some not included. Of roughly 81,000 clones detected, roughly 84% appear once; the ten largest clones hold about 18%. Material: blood. These receptors originate from a person aged 18 to 70 in good health. CDR3s leave out the opening cysteine and the closing phenylalanine or tryptophan. Each record gives: CDR3 protein, V gene, J gene.

CDR3: ASSLYPLGGADTEAF; V: TRBV7-2; J: TRBJ1-1
CDR3: ATSRDLSGANVLT; V: TRBV15; J: TRBJ2-6
CDR3: AEKGLAGVSNTGELF; V: TRBV19; J: TRBJ2-2
CDR3: ASSKTADNQPQH; V: TRBV7-9; J: TRBJ1-5
CDR3: ASTPRQGADQPQH; V: TRBV19; J: TRBJ1-5
CDR3: ASSRPHRGREETQY; V: TRBV28; J: TRBJ2-5
CDR3: ASSPSYGDRYSNQPQH; V: TRBV7-9; J: TRBJ1-5
CDR3: ASSLEGGEGYT; V: TRBV7-9; J: TRBJ1-2
CDR3: ASSQETSRGYEQY; V: TRBV4-3; J: TRBJ2-7
CDR3: ASSQATGSYEQY; V: TRBV4-2; J: TRBJ2-7
CDR3: ASSRPDNEQF; V: TRBV7-2; J: TRBJ2-1
CDR3: ASQAANTGELF; V: TRBV6-5; J: TRBJ2-2
CDR3: ASNTREVGETQY; V: TRBV5-1; J: TRBJ2-5
CDR3: ASSPRDAGELF; V: TRBV5-1; J: TRBJ2-2
CDR3: AWDLGRGLNTEAF; V: TRBV30; J: TRBJ1-1
CDR3: ASSPGTSGRTDTQY; V: TRBV7-7; J: TRBJ2-3
CDR3: ASSQDQQYNEQF; V: TRBV4-1; J: TRBJ2-1
CDR3: ASSLGQGTTSDGYT; V: TRBV5-1; J: TRBJ1-2
CDR3: ASSSRGQRIDTQY; V: TRBV7-2; J: TRBJ2-3
CDR3: ASSQGDTYNEQF; V: TRBV7-3; J: TRBJ2-1
CDR3: ASSSPGRSEETQY; V: TRBV7-9; J: TRBJ2-5
CDR3: ASSFDRGNQPQH; V: TRBV7-2; J: TRBJ1-5